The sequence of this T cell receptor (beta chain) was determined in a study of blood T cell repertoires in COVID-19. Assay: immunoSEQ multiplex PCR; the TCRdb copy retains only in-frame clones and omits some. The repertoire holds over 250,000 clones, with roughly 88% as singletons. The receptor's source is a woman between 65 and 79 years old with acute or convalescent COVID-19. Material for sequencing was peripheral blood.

CDR3 loop: CASSISSGPGNTIYF. CDR3 sequence (DNA): TGTGCCAGTAGTATAAGCTCAGGGCCTGGAAACACCATATATTTT. The chain links TRBV19 to TRBJ1-3; TRBD1 might be the D (5 bases). Germline values: CDR1 LNHDA, CDR2 SQIVND (reference sequence). The CDR3 runs to 15 residues. Trimming removed 2 bases from V and 2 bases from J, with 10 bases in between.